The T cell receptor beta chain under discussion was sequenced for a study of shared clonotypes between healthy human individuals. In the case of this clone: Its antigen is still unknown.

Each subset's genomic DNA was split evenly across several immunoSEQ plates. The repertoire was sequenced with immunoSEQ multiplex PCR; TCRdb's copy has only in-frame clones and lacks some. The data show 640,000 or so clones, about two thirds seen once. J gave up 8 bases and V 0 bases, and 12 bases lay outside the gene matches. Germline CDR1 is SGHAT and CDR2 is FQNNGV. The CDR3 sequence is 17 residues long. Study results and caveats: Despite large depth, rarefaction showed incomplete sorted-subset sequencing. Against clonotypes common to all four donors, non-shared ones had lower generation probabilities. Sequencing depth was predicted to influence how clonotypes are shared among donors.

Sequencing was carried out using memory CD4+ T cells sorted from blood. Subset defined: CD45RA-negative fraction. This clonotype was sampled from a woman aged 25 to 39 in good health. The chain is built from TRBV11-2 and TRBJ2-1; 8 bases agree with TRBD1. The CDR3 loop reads CASSLDPRGRRAYEQFF. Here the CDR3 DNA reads TGTGCCAGCAGCTTAGATCCCAGGGGGCGAAGAGCGTATGAGCAGTTCTTC.